This T cell receptor beta chain emerged from a study of T cells expressing NK-cell markers. About the research overall: Beta-chain profiling covered CD3+CD56+NKG2C+, CD3+CD56+NKG2C- and CD3+CD56-NKG2C+ sorted subsets. Study-wide results and limits: A range of about 1.0-7.0% of CD8+ T cells consisted of dominant NKG2C+ clonotypes in roughly 6 donors.

In regard to this clonotype: Its target is unknown.

TCRdb processed the 5' RACE reads again and assigns one entry to each CDR3 protein, with no DNA. The sample table sets out 300,000 to 500,000 distinct CDR3 sequences. Germline loops: CDR1 KGHSH, CDR2 LQKENI. The CDR3 is made up of 16 amino acids. Sample: blood T cells: a sorted CD56 or NKG2C T cell subset, CD4+ or CD8+ T cells, or bulk PBMC T cells (not recorded which). This chain connects TRBV18 to TRBJ2-1; lacking DNA, the TRBD1 call made by TCRdb goes unchecked. The TCR comes from a woman aged 45-59 years in good health. The CDR3: CASSPLRQGPLNEQFF.